A single T cell receptor beta chain is shown here with its context. This specimen belongs to a study of shared clonotypes between healthy human individuals. The table came from immunoSEQ multiplex PCR; TCRdb's copy has only in-frame clones and leaves some out. The table has 1.5 million to 2.5 million clones, 85% to 95% seen once. The naive CD8 subset, CD45RO-negative cells positively selected for CCR7, excluded terminally differentiated effector memory CD45RA+ cells. The CDR3 covers 14 residues. Germline loops: CDR1 SEHNR, CDR2 FQNEAQ (reference sequence). V lost 2 bases, J lost 11 bases, and 18 bases lay in between.

The clonotype comes from a man in his late teens or twenties in good health. The sequenced sample consisted of naive CD8+ T cells sorted from blood. This chain joins TRBV7-9 and TRBJ1-1, with D possibly matching TRBD1 (5 bases). CDR3 DNA: TGTGCCAGCAGCTTAAACCCCTTCCCAGGGAGGGCTTTCTTT. It specifies CASSLNPFPGRAFF.